Presented here are 9 T cell receptor beta chains from one specimen sequenced in a study of shared clonotypes between healthy human individuals. Libraries were prepared by immunoSEQ multiplex PCR; TCRdb keeps only in-frame clonotypes and omits some of them. The sample includes about a million clones, 70% to 85% seen only once; the top ten take 0.89%. The sequencing sample was made of memory CD4+ T cells from PBMCs. Subset specified: CD45RA-negative fraction. These receptor sequences come from a man between 18 and 35 years old in good health. Some clones in this sample may be carry-over from other donors' samples.

The V and J genes are TRBV11-3 and TRBJ2-7; D uncertain. Trimming shortened V by 2 bases and J by 2 bases, and 13 bases separated the two germline ends. CDR1 is SGHNT and CDR2 is YENEEA in the germline V gene. The CDR3 is 15 residues long. The CDR3 spells CASSLQSQPTYEQYF. The CDR3 bases are TGTGCCAGCAGCTTACAATCTCAGCCCACCTACGAGCAGTACTTC.

This chain uses TRBV6-1 with TRBJ2-7; 9 positions agree with TRBD1. With V trimmed by 6 bases and J by 4 bases, 10 bases remained unmatched. The CDR3 is 15 amino acids. Germline CDR1 MNHNS, CDR2 SASEGT. CDR3 sequence (DNA): TGTGCCAGCAGCGTAAGGACAGGGGAGGGTTACGAGCAGTACTTC. As protein: CASSVRTGEGYEQYF.

This clone has only one observation. CDR3 in amino acids: CAITRDRGAVEQYF. The CDR3 DNA reads as TGTGCCATCACCCGGGACAGGGGGGCCGTCGAGCAGTACTTC. The rearrangement uses TRBV10-3 and TRBJ2-7; 11 positions agree with TRBD1. Germline lookup yields CDR1 ENHRY and CDR2 SYGVKD. V lost 7 bases, J lost 6 bases, and 8 bases stayed unmatched. The CDR3 has 14 amino acids.

The CDR3 loop is CASSPDRLPTGELFF. The DNA of the CDR3 is TGTGCCAGCAGCCCCGACAGGCTCCCCACCGGGGAGCTGTTTTTT. V is TRBV21-1 and J is TRBJ2-2; the D call TRBD1 from the table was never checked on the DNA. TRBV21-1 is a documented pseudogene. CDR3 length: 15 residues.

The chain has TRBV6-5 and TRBJ2-7, with a possible D match to TRBD2 (5 bases). Trimming took off 5 bases at V and 4 bases at J, with 15 bases between the two ends. The CDR3 has 14 residues. The germline V gene encodes CDR1 MNHEY and CDR2 SVGAGI. CDR3 in amino acids: CASSRGGADYEQYF. DNA for the CDR3: TGTGCCAGCAGTCGGGGTGGAGCGGATTACGAGCAGTACTTC.

The V and J genes are TRBV2 and TRBJ1-2, with D unclear. Germline CDR1 SNHLY, CDR2 FYNNEI. The CDR3 runs 15 residues. Trimming removed 4 bases at V and 4 bases at J, with 16 bases between. In DNA form, the CDR3 reads TGTGCCAGCAGTGCTGAGGTACCCCTTGGCTATGGCTACACCTTC. Translating it yields CASSAEVPLGYGYTF.

V usage is TRBV28 and J usage is TRBJ1-2; the D is unclear. Germline-derived CDR1 and CDR2 are MDHEN and SYDVKM. V lost 2 bases to trimming and J lost 8 bases, with 24 bases between them. This CDR3 region has 17 residues. The CDR3 here is CASSLVSKPGMSWGYTF. Here the CDR3 DNA reads TGTGCCAGCAGTTTAGTATCCAAACCCGGGATGAGCTGGGGCTACACCTTC.

J is TRBJ2-1 and V is TRBV28; 9 bases fit TRBD2. The V gene end was trimmed by 3 bases and the J gene end by 9 bases; junction bases not matched to a gene: 15. This CDR3 is built from 17 residues. Germline values: CDR1 MDHEN, CDR2 SYDVKM. CDR3: CASSLGPAGGPRSEQFF. The CDR3 DNA reads as TGTGCCAGCAGTTTGGGTCCGGCGGGAGGGCCGCGCAGTGAGCAGTTCTTC.

The chain links TRBV28 to TRBJ1-5; TRBD1 might be the D (6 bases). The CDR3 covers 14 residues. Germline V CDR1 and CDR2: MDHEN, SYDVKM. Trimming cost V 10 bases and J 3 bases, with 16 bases left between them. The CDR3 sequence is CATQLGDNNQPQHF. The CDR3 nucleotides are TGTGCCACCCAGCTCGGGGACAACAATCAGCCCCAGCATTTT.